These 8 T cell receptor beta chains share one sample of origin, sequenced in a study of CD8+ T cells in alopecia areata (dated by TCRdb to the late 2010s). Libraries came from the immunoSEQ multiplex PCR assay. RNA was extracted from all samples and reverse transcribed into cDNA as template for TCR sequencing. TCRdb mirrors the immuneACCESS table, restricted to in-frame sequences. Some clones are absent from its copies; in checked studies, under half trace to an unresolved V gene, and the reason for the others is unknown. The sample yields 140,000 to 150,000 clones; approximately 56% were counted once. 35% to 40% of the sample belongs to the ten largest clones. Material: CD8+ T cells sorted from blood. The receptors shown here come from a human donor in good health.

The rearrangement links TRBV27 to TRBJ2-1; D uncertain. The CDR3 is 12 amino acids. Germline values: CDR1 MNHEY, CDR2 SMNVEV (reference sequence). V dropped 2 bases and J dropped 7 bases, with 6 bases sitting between them. The CDR3 DNA is TGTGCCAGCAGTTTAGATCCTAATGAGCAGTTCTTC. Translated, it gives CASSLDPNEQFF.

The J gene is TRBJ2-3, the V gene TRBV30; 8 bases align to TRBD1. V dropped 3 bases and J dropped 2; count of bases not matched to a gene: 4. Germline CDR1 and CDR2: GTSNPN and SVGIG (reference sequence). The CDR3 is 14 amino acids. CDR3 coding DNA: TGTGCCTGGAGCCCGGGACAGGTCACAGATACGCAGTATTTT. Amino acid sequence: CAWSPGQVTDTQYF.

The chain uses TRBV30 and TRBJ2-2; D perhaps matches TRBD2 (5 bases). V lost 7 bases and J lost 1, with 13 bases in between. Germline V gene sequence: CDR1 GTSNPN, CDR2 SVGIG (reference sequence). The CDR3 consists of 14 residues. The CDR3 region is CAFWWTGNTGELFF. CDR3 bases: TGTGCCTTTTGGTGGACTGGGAACACCGGGGAGCTGTTTTTT.

This clone was seen only once. The chain is built from TRBV7-9 and TRBJ2-1, with 13 bases matching TRBD2. The CDR3 loop spans 16 amino acids. The trim removed 5 bases at V and 1 base at J, leaving 2 bases unmatched. Germline lookup yields CDR1 SEHNR and CDR2 FQNEAQ (reference sequence). The chain's CDR3 is CASSGTSGISYNEQFF. In DNA, the CDR3 is TGTGCCAGCAGCGGGACTAGCGGGATTTCCTACAATGAGCAGTTCTTC. Full variable domain (missing parts from reference TRBV7-9 and TRBJ2-1): DTGVSQNPRHKITKRGQNVTFRCDPISEHNRLYWYRQTLGQGPEFLTYFQNEAQLEKSRLLSDRFSAERPKGSFSTLEIQRTEQGDSAMYLCASSGTSGISYNEQFFGPGTRLTVL.

This chain joins TRBV30 and TRBJ1-2; D uncertain. There are 13 residues in the CDR3. Trimming stripped 0 bases from V and 5 bases from J, with 10 bases between. Germline loops: CDR1 GTSNPN, CDR2 SVGIG (reference sequence). The CDR3 sequence: CAWSVGVTYGYTF. DNA for the CDR3: TGTGCCTGGAGTGTAGGAGTCACTTATGGCTACACCTTC.

V gene TRBV5-1 combines with J gene TRBJ2-1; 7 bases fit TRBD1. The CDR3 has 15 residues. CDR1 is SGHRS, CDR2 YFSETQ, per germline. Losses at the gene ends were 7 bases for V and 2 bases for J; bases not matched to a gene: 9. The CDR3 DNA follows: TGCGCCAGCGGTCCGGAGACAGGGACCTACAATGAGCAGTTCTTC. This translates into CASGPETGTYNEQFF.

The chain uses TRBV5-1 and TRBJ1-2; perhaps TRBD1 as D (6 bases). Germline V gene lookup returns CDR1 SGHRS and CDR2 YFSETQ. CDR3 size: 11 residues. The V end lost 5 bases, the J end lost 6 bases, and 8 bases lay between the germline ends. Here the CDR3 reads CASSGGDGYTF. CDR3 in DNA: TGCGCCAGCAGTGGGGGCGATGGCTACACCTTC.

V usage is TRBV7-2 and J usage is TRBJ1-1; D gene ambiguous. The germline CDR1 and CDR2 sequences are SGHTA and FQGNSA. Trimming removed 3 bases from V and 0 bases from J, with 8 bases in between. The CDR3 is made up of 14 amino acids. CDR3 sequence (DNA): TGTGCCAGCAGCTTGTCGATCATGAACACTGAAGCTTTCTTT. This translates into CASSLSIMNTEAFF.